This record covers a single T cell receptor beta chain. This entry is derived from a study of blood T cell repertoires in COVID-19. Overall study: From the United States, Italy and Spain came samples of acute and convalescent COVID-19. From T cells, B-cell-depleted T cells, or PBMCs came the material, which was cDNA or gDNA.

In the original workflow: Reference gene primer amplification gave nucleated cell count estimates. Produced via immunoSEQ multiplex PCR; TCRdb's table is partial and in-frame only. V, J and clone size were drawn from that table, and D and trimming were deduced from the DNA. The sample lists 110,000 to 150,000 clones, 80% to 90% seen once, with roughly a tenth in the top ten. The V end lost 6 bases, the J end lost 5 bases, and 10 bases lay between the germline ends. The CDR3 length is 13 residues. CDR1 MNHEY and CDR2 SVGAGI come from the germline V gene. This sequence originates from a man between 60 and 75 years old with active or convalescent COVID-19. This sequence joins TRBV6-5 and TRBJ1-4; D not certain. The sample comprised peripheral blood. CDR3 bases: TGTGCCAGCAGCGAGAGCGGAAATGAAAAACTGTTTTTT. Encoded protein: CASSESGNEKLFF.